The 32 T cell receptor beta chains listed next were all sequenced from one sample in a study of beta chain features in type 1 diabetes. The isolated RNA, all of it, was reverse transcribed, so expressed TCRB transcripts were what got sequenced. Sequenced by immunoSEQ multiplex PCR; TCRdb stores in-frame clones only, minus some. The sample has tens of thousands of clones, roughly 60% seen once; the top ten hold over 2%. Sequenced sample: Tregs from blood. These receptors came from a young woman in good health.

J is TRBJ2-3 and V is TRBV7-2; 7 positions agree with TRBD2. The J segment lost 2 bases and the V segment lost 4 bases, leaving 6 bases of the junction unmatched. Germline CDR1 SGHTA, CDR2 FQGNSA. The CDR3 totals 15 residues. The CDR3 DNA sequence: TGTGCCAGCAGCTCCACGGGGACTAACACAGATACGCAGTATTTT. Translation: CASSSTGTNTDTQYF.

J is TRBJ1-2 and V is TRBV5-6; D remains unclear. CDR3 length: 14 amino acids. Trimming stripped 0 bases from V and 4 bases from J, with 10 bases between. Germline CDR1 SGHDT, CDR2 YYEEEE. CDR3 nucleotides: TGTGCCAGCAGCTTGGCCGGGAGAGTCTATGGCTACACCTTC. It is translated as CASSLAGRVYGYTF.

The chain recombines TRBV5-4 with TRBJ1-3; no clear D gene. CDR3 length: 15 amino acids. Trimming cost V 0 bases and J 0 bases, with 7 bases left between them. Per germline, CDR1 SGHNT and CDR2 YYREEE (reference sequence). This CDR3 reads CASSLDLSSGNTIYF. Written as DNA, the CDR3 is TGTGCCAGCAGCTTGGATCTCAGCTCTGGAAACACCATATATTTT.

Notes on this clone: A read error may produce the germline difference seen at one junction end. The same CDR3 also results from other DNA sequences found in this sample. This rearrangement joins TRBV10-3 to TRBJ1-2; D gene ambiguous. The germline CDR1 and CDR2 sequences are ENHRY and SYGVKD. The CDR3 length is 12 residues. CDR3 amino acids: CAISAEGYGYTF. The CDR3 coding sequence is TGTGCCATCAGTGCAGAGGGCTATGGTTACACCTTC.

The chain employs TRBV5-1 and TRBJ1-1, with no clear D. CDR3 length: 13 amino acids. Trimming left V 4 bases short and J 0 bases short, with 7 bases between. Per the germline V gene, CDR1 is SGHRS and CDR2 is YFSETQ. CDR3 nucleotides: TGCGCCAGCAGCCTACTCATGAACACTGAAGCTTTCTTT. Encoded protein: CASSLLMNTEAFF.

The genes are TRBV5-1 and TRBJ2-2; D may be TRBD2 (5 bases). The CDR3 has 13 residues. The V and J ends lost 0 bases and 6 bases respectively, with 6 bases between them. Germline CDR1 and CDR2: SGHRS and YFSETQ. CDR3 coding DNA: TGCGCCAGCAGCTTGGTGGAGGCCGGGGAGCTGTTTTTT. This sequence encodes CASSLVEAGELFF.

CDR3 amino acids: CASSHPGAGGRETQYF. The CDR3 region has the DNA TGCGCCAGCAGCCACCCCGGGGCGGGGGGCCGGGAGACCCAGTACTTC. The rearrangement joins TRBV4-1 to TRBJ2-5; TRBD2 matches 8 bases. V lost 3 bases, J lost 5 bases, and 11 bases stayed unmatched. Germline V CDR1 and CDR2: MGHRA, YSYEKL. CDR3 length: 16 residues.

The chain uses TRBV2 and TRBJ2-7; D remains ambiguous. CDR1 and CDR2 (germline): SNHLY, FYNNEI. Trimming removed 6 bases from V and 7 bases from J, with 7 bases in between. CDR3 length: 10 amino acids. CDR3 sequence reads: CASRVREQYF. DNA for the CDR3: TGTGCCAGCAGGGTCAGAGAGCAGTACTTC.

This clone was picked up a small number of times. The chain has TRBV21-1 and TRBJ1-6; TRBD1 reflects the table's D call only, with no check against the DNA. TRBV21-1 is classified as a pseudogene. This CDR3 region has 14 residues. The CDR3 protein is CASNWDRNNSPLHF. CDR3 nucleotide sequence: TGTGCCAGCAACTGGGACAGAAATAATTCACCCCTCCACTTT.

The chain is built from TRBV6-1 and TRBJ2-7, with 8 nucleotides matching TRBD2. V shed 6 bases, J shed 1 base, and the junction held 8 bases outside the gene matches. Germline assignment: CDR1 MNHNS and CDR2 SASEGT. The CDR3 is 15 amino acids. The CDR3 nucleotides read TGTGCCAGCAGCGTCGTAGCGGGACGGTCCTACGAGCAGTACTTC. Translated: CASSVVAGRSYEQYF.

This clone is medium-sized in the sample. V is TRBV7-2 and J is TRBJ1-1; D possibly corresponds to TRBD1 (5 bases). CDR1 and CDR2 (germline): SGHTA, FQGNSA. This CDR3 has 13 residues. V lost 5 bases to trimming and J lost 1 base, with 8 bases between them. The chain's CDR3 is CASSPGQNTEAFF. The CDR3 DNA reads TGTGCCAGCAGCCCTGGACAGAACACTGAAGCTTTCTTT.

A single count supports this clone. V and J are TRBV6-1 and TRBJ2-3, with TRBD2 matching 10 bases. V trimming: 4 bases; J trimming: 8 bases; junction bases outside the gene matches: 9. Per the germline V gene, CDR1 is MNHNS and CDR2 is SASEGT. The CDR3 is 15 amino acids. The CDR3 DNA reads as TGTGCCAGCAGTGCCCTAGCGGGAGCGGGGGGTACGCAGTATTTT. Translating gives CASSALAGAGGTQYF.

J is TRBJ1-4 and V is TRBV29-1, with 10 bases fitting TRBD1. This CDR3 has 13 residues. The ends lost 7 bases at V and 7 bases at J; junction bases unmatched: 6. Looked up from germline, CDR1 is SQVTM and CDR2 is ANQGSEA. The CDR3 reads CSGGQGTAEKLFF. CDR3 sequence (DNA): TGCAGCGGGGGACAGGGGACAGCTGAAAAACTGTTTTTT.

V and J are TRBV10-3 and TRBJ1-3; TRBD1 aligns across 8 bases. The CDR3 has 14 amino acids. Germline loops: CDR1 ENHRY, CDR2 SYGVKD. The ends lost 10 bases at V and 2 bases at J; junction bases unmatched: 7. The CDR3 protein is CATLGRGPGNTIYF. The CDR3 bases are TGTGCCACTCTCGGCAGGGGGCCTGGAAACACCATATATTTT.

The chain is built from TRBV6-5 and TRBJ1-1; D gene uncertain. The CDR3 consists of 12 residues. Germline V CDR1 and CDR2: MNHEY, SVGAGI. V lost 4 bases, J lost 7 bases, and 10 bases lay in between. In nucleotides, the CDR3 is TGTGCCAGCAGTTCCCACAGTTATGAAGCTTTCTTT. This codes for CASSSHSYEAFF.

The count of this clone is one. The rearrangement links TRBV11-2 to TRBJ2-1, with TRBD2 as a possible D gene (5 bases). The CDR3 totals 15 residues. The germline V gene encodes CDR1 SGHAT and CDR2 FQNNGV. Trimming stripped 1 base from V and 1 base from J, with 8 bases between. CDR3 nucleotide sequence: TGTGCCAGCAGCTTAGGTTGGGAGTCCTACAATGAGCAGTTCTTC. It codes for CASSLGWESYNEQFF.

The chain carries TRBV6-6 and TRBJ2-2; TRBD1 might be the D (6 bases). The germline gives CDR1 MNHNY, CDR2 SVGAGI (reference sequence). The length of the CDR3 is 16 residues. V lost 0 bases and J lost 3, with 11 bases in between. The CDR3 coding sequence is TGTGCCAGCAGTTACTCGTGGGGGCGAGACACCGGGGAGCTGTTTTTT. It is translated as CASSYSWGRDTGELFF.

The CDR3 DNA is TGTGCCAGCAGCCGCAGGGCCAGCGGGGGGCGTCAAGAGACCCAGTACTTC. Translation gives CASSRRASGGRQETQYF. V is TRBV4-2 and J is TRBJ2-5; 9 bases align to TRBD2. CDR3 length equals 17 residues. In germline, CDR1 is LGHNA, CDR2 YNFKEQ. The ends lost 4 bases at V and 2 bases at J; junction bases unmatched: 11.

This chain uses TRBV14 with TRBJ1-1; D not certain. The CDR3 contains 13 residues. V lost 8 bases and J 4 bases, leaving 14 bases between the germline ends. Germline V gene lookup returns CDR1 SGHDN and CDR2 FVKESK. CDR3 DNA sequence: TGTGCCAGCGGAGCCCAACTGGGCACTGAAGCTTTCTTT. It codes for CASGAQLGTEAFF.

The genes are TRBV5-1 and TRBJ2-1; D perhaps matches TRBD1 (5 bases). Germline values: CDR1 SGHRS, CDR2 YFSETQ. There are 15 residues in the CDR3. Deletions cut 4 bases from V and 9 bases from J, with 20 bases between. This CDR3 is CASSLDTAGGTEQFF. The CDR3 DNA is TGCGCCAGCAGCCTGGACACCGCCGGCGGTACTGAGCAGTTCTTC. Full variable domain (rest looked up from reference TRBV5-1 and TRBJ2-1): KAGVTQTPRYLIKTRGQQVTLSCSPISGHRSVSWYQQTPGQGLQFLFEYFSETQRNKGNFPGRFSGRQFSNSRSEMNVSTLELGDSALYLCASSLDTAGGTEQFFGPGTRLTVL.

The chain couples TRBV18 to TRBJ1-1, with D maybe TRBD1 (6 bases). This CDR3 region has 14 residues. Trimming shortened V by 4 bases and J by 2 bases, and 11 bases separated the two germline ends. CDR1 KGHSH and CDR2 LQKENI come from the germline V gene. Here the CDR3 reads CASSRVGTNTEAFF. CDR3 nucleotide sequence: TGTGCCAGCTCACGCGTGGGGACAAACACTGAAGCTTTCTTT.

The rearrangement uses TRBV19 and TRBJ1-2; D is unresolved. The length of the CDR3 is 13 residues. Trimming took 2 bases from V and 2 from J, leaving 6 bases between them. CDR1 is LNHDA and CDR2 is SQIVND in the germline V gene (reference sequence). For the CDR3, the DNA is TGTGCCAGTAGTATAACGGAGAACTATGGCTACACCTTC. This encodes CASSITENYGYTF.

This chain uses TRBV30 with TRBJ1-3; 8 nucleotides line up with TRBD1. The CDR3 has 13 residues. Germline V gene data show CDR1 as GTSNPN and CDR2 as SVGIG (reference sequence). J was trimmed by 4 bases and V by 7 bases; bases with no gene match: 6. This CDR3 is CASGQGPGNTIYF. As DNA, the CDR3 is TGTGCCTCCGGACAGGGACCAGGAAACACCATATATTTT.

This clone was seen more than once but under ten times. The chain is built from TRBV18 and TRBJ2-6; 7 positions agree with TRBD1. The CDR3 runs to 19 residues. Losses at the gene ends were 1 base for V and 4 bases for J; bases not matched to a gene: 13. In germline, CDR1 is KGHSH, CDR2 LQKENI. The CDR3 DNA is TGTGCCAGCTCACCACGAGGACAGGCGTCTTTCGAAGGGGCCAACGTCCTGACTTTC. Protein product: CASSPRGQASFEGANVLTF.

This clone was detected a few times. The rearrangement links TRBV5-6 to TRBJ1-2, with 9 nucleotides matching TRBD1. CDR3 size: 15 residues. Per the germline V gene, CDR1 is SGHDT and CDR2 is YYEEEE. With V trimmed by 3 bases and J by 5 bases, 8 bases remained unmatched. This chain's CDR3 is CASSYRGRRLYGYTF. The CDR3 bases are TGTGCCAGCAGCTACAGGGGGCGCAGACTATATGGCTACACCTTC.

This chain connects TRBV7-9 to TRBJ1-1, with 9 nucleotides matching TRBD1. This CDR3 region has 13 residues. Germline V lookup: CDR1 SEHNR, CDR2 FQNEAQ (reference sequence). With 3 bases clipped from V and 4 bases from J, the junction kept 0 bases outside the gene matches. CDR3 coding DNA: TGTGCCAGCAGCTTGACAGGGGGCACTGAAGCTTTCTTT. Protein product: CASSLTGGTEAFF. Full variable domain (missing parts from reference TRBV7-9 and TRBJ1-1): DTGVSQNPRHKITKRGQNVTFRCDPISEHNRLYWYRQTLGQGPEFLTYFQNEAQLEKSRLLSDRFSAERPKGSFSTLEIQRTEQGDSAMYLCASSLTGGTEAFFGQGTRLTVV.

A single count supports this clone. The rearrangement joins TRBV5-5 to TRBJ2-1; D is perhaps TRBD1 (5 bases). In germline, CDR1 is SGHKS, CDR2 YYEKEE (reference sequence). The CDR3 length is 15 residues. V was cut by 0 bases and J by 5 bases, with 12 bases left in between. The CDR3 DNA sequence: TGTGCCAGCAGCTTGGACCCCCCCAGGGACAATGAGCAGTTCTTC. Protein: CASSLDPPRDNEQFF.

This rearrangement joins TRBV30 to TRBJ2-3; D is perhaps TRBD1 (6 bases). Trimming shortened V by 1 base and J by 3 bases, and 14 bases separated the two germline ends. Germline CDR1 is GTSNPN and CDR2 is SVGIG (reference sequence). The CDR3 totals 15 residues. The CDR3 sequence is CAWSDNRVRTDTQYF. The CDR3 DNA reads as TGTGCCTGGAGTGACAACAGGGTGAGAACAGATACGCAGTATTTT.

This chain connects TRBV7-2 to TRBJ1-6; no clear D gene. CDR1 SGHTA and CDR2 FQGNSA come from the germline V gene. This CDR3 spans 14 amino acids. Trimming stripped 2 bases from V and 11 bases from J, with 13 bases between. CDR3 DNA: TGTGCCAGCAGCTTACTACGGTCGGGGACACCCCTCCACTTT. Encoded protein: CASSLLRSGTPLHF.

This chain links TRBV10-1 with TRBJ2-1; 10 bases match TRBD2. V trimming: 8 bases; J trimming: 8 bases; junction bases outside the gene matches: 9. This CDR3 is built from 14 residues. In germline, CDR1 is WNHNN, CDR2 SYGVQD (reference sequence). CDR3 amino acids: CASQRTSGKYEQFF. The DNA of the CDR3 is TGCGCCAGCCAACGGACTAGCGGCAAATATGAGCAGTTCTTC.

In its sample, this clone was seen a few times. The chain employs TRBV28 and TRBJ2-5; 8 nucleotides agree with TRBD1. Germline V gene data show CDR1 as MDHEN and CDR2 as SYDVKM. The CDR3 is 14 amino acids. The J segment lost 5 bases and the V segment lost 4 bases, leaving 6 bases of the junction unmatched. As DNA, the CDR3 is TGTGCCAGCAGTTCCCAGGGGGCGTTTGAGACCCAGTACTTC. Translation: CASSSQGAFETQYF.

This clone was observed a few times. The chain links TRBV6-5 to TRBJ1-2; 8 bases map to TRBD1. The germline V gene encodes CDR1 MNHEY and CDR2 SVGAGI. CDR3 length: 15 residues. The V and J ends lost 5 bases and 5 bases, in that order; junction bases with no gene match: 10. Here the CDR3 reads CASSTSRGLRYGYTF. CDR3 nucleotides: TGTGCCAGCAGTACCTCCAGGGGGCTGCGGTATGGCTACACCTTC.